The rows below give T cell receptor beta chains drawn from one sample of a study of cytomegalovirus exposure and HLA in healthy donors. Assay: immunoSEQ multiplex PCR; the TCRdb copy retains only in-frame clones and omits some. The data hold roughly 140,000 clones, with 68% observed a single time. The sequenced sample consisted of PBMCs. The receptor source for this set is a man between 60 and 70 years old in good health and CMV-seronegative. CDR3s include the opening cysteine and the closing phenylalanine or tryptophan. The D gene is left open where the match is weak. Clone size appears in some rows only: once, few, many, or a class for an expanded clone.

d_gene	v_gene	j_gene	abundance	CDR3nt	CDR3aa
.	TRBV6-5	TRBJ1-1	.	TGTGCCAGCAACCCGTACTTAGGAGACACTGAAGCTTTCTTT	CASNPYLGDTEAFF
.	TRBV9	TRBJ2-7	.	TGTGCCAGCAGCGTAGGGCAGGGAAGGGGCGAGCAGTACTTC	CASSVGQGRGEQYF
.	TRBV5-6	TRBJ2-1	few	TGTGCCGGAGAGTCGGGTGAGCAGTTCTTC	CAGESGEQFF
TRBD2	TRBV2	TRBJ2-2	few	TGTGCCAGCAACCTACTAGCGGTCGGGGAGCTGTTTTTT	CASNLLAVGELFF
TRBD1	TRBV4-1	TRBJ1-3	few	TGCGCCAGCAGCCACAGAATTGGGGACAGCTCAGGTGGAAACACCATATATTTT	CASSHRIGDSSGGNTIYF
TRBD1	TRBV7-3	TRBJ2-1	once	TGTGCCAGCAGCCTACAGGGGCTCCACAATGAGCAGTTCTTC	CASSLQGLHNEQFF
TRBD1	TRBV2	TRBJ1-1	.	TGTGCCGTCGGTCAGGGGAGGGACAGGGAAGCTTTCTTT	CAVGQGRDREAFF
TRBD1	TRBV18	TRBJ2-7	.	TGTGCCAGCTCAGATGCGGACAGGGGTCCCTACGAGCAGTACTTC	CASSDADRGPYEQYF
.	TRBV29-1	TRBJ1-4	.	TGCAGCGTTGAACAGGGAGGTGAAAAACTGTTTTTT	CSVEQGGEKLFF
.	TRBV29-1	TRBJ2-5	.	TGCAGCGTTTTAGGGAGGGAGACCCAGTACTTC	CSVLGRETQYF
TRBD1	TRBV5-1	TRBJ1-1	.	TGCGCCAGCAGCCCGGGGACAGGAGTTATGAACACTGAAGCTTTCTTT	CASSPGTGVMNTEAFF
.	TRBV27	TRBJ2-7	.	TGTGCCAGCAGTCCCCTGGGGGGACAGATGCTGACCTACGAGCAGTACTTC	CASSPLGGQMLTYEQYF
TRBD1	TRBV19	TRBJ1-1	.	TGTGCCAGTAGTAGCGACAGGGCCACTGAAGCTTTCTTT	CASSSDRATEAFF
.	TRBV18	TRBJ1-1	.	TGTGCCAGCTCCCTGAGACAGCAAGACACTGAAGCTTTCTTT	CASSLRQQDTEAFF
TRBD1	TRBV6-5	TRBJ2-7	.	TGTGCCAGCAGTTTGTTCGACAGGGCTATACCCTACGAGCAGTACTTC	CASSLFDRAIPYEQYF
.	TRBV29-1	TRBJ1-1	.	TGCAGCGCTAGGACAGCGAACACTGAAGCTTTCTTT	CSARTANTEAFF
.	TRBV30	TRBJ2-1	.	TGTGCCTGGAGTGTAAGCGGAATCTACAATGAGCAGTTCTTC	CAWSVSGIYNEQFF
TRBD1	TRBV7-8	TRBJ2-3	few	TGTGCGGGGCGCACAGGGGACACAGATACGCAGTATTTT	CAGRTGDTDTQYF
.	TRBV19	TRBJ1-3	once	TGTGCCAGTAGTTCATACAGGGACTCTGGAAACACCATATATTTT	CASSSYRDSGNTIYF
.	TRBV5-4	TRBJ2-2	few	TGTGCCAGCAGCCCTCGGGTCGCAGCGAACACCGGGGAGCTGTTTTTT	CASSPRVAANTGELFF
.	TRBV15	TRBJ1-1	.	TGTGCCACCAGCAGAGATCTGGAGAGCATGAACACTGAAGCTTTCTTT	CATSRDLESMNTEAFF
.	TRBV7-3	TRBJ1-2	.	TGTGCCAGCAGCCCCGGGGGGCGACTGATATCCTCCGGCTACACCTTC	CASSPGGRLISSGYTF
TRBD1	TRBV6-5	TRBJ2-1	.	TGTGCCAGCAGTTCAGTCAGGGGGAACGAGCAGTTCTTC	CASSSVRGNEQFF
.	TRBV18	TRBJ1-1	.	TGTGCCAGCTCACCGAGGGAACCGATGAACACTGAAGCTTTCTTT	CASSPREPMNTEAFF
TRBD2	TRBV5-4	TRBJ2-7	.	TGTGCCAGCAGCCGGGAGGGTTTTTACGAGCAGTACTTC	CASSREGFYEQYF
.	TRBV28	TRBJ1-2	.	TGTGCCAGCAGTGGGACTTCTTATGGCTACACCTTC	CASSGTSYGYTF
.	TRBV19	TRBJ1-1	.	TGTGCCAGTAGTATTTCAGGGGATGGTGAAGCTTTCTTT	CASSISGDGEAFF